The sequence of this TCR beta chain was determined in a study of T-cell memory formation after mild COVID-19. Background on the study: Largely, the TCR clusters proved donor specific. Whole-study findings and limits: Contracting CD8+ clones were enriched in EMRA, CD4+ mainly in CM and EM.

The trim removed 1 base at V and 5 bases at J, leaving 5 bases unmatched. The germline gives CDR1 SEHNR, CDR2 FQNEAQ (reference sequence). The CDR3 has 16 residues. From the 5' RACE reads, TCRdb called clonotypes with MiXCR, one entry per CDR3 protein. The sample carries more than 150,000 distinct CDR3 sequences, around 21% recorded once. Regarding this clonotype: Its antigen is unknown.

This TCR was recovered from an adult woman who had mild COVID-19 (a few samples of this study predate the infection). Cell type and time point are not known. The sample consisted of PBMCs or a T cell subset sorted from them (not recorded which). The V gene is TRBV7-9, the J gene TRBJ2-1, with 10 bases aligning to TRBD1. The CDR3 DNA reads as TGTGCCAGCAGCTTAGAGTGGGACAGGGGCCACAATGAGCAGTTCTTC. Encoded protein: CASSLEWDRGHNEQFF.